The TCR beta chain under discussion was sequenced for a study of prognosis after radiotherapy for stage I lung cancer. Multiplex PCR in two rounds served to amplify TCR beta CDR3 from genomic DNA. Gene-specific TRBV and TRBJ primers were used in PCR round one. TCRdb reanalysed the multiplex PCR reads using MiXCR and keeps one entry per CDR3 protein. The sample records more than 15,000 distinct CDR3 sequences, approximately 15% being singletons. Findings and limits, study-wide: Patients who had metastases reportedly showed TRBV and TRBJ gene usage that varied from that of patients who did not. Patients who went on to get distant metastases had lower Shannon entropy after stereotactic body radiation therapy. It is unknown whether the expanded TCR clones recognize the tumor.

This clonotype was observed once. Its antigen is as yet unknown. A far larger clone is one base from this, pointing to a likely read error. The V gene lost 0 bases and the J gene lost 10 bases, with 22 bases spanning the gap. The CDR3 contains 17 residues. Germline CDR1 reads LGHNA; CDR2 reads YSLEER. This rearrangement joins TRBV4-3 to TRBJ2-1; a possible D gene is TRBD1 (6 bases). This specimen consisted of PBMCs, obtained before or after stereotactic body radiation therapy (not recorded which). The receptor comes from a donor over 45 with non-small cell lung cancer. The CDR3 sequence: CASSQDLWRTATYEQFF. DNA for the CDR3: TGCGCCAGCAGCCAAGATCTTTGGAGGACAGCCACCTACGAGCAGTTCTTC.